A single sample gave rise to the 6 T cell receptor beta chains below, sequenced in a study of cytomegalovirus exposure and HLA in healthy donors. The assay was immunoSEQ multiplex PCR, and TCRdb's table has in-frame clones only and misses some. The sample includes 200,000 to 250,000 clones, around 90% of them seen just once. Sequenced sample: PBMCs. These receptors were obtained from a woman in her late teens or twenties in good health and CMV-seropositive.

The chain employs TRBV7-6 and TRBJ2-7, with D possibly TRBD2 on 6 matching bases. The CDR3 totals 15 residues. Deletions cut 5 bases from V and 2 bases from J, with 16 bases between. The V gene's germline CDR1 is SGHVS and CDR2 FNYEAQ. The DNA of the CDR3 is TGTGCCAGCAGCCCAGCGTCGGGGGAAGCCTACGAGCAGTACTTC. Residues: CASSPASGEAYEQYF.

This chain joins TRBV9 and TRBJ2-1, with D possibly TRBD2 on 6 matching bases. Germline CDR1 and CDR2: SGDLS and YYNGEE. V was cut by 7 bases and J by 7 bases, with 12 bases left in between. CDR3 length equals 12 residues. In nucleotides, the CDR3 is TGTGCCAGCGGGCGGGGTTGGAATGAGCAGTTCTTC. It yields the protein CASGRGWNEQFF.

J is TRBJ1-2 and V is TRBV5-1; D gene ambiguous. V was shortened by 5 bases and J by 4 bases, with 12 bases between the two germline ends. Germline values: CDR1 SGHRS, CDR2 YFSETQ. The CDR3 is 13 residues long. DNA for the CDR3: TGCGCCAGCAGTTTCGGGGAATTCTATGGCTACACCTTC. Its protein product is CASSFGEFYGYTF.

This chain links TRBV29-1 with TRBJ1-1; maybe TRBD1 (6 bases). CDR3 size: 12 residues. Trimming stripped 8 bases from V and 1 base from J, with 11 bases between. Germline V gives CDR1 SQVTM, CDR2 ANQGSEA. The CDR3 coding sequence is TGCAGCCTGAGGACAGCGAACACTGAAGCTTTCTTT. This gives the protein CSLRTANTEAFF.

Only one count was recorded for this clone. This CDR3 is also generated by other DNA sequences in the sample. This chain uses TRBV5-6 with TRBJ2-3, with D unresolved. V lost 5 bases and J 3 bases, leaving 7 bases between the germline ends. From germline, CDR1 is SGHDT and CDR2 YYEEEE. This CDR3 has 12 amino acids. The CDR3 DNA follows: TGTGCCAGCAGTTCTTTTACAGATACGCAGTATTTT. Its protein is CASSSFTDTQYF.

The V call is TRBV6-1, the J call TRBJ1-1; the D gene is possibly TRBD1 (6 bases). The CDR3 runs 15 residues. Per germline, CDR1 MNHNS and CDR2 SASEGT. V lost 1 base and J lost 3, with 12 bases in between. The CDR3 bases are TGTGCCAGCAGTGAAGAGCTTGCAGGGGACACTGAAGCTTTCTTT. This translates into CASSEELAGDTEAFF.